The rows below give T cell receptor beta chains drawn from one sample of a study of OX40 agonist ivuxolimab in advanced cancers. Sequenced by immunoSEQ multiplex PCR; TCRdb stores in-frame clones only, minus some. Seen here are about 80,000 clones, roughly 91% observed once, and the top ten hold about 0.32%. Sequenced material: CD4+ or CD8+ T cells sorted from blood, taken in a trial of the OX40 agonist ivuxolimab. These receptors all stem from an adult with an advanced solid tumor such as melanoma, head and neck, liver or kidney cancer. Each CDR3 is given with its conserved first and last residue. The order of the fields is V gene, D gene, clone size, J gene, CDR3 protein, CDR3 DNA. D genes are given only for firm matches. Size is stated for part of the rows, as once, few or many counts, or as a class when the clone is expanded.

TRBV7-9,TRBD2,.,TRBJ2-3,CASSMGLAGYSTDTQYF,TGTGCCAGCAGCATGGGACTAGCGGGTTACTCCACAGATACGCAGTATTTT
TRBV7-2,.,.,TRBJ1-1,CASSLLTGNTEAFF,TGTGCCAGCAGCTTACTTACAGGGAACACTGAAGCTTTCTTT
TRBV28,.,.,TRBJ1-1,CASRLGETEAFF,TGTGCCAGCAGACTGGGGGAGACTGAAGCTTTCTTT
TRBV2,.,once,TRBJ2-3,CASNGGRGGASTDTQYF,TGTGCCAGCAATGGGGGGCGGGGCGGGGCTAGCACAGATACGCAGTATTTT
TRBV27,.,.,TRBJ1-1,CASSPSGEGTEAFF,TGTGCCAGCAGTCCTTCGGGGGAAGGCACTGAAGCTTTCTTT
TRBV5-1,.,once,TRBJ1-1,CASSLETGTEAFF,TGCGCCAGCAGCCTCGAAACAGGGACTGAAGCTTTCTTT
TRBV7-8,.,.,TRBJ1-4,CASSLGGSFREKLFF,TGTGCCAGCAGCTTAGGGGGAAGTTTTAGAGAAAAACTGTTTTTT
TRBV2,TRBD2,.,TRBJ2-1,CASRSSGATYNEQFF,TGTGCCAGCAGGTCTAGCGGGGCAACCTACAATGAGCAGTTCTTC
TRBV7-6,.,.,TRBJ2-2,CASSLQVSGELFF,TGTGCCAGCAGCTTACAGGTCTCCGGGGAGCTGTTTTTT
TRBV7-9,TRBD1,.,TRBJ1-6,CASSLQGANSPLHF,TGTGCCAGCAGCTTGCAGGGGGCTAATTCACCCCTCCACTTT
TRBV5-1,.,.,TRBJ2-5,CASSLRGLQETQYF,TGCGCCAGCAGCTTGAGGGGTCTACAAGAGACCCAGTACTTC
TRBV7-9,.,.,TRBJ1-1,CASSFGGRTEAFF,TGTGCCAGCAGCTTTGGGGGGCGGACTGAAGCTTTCTTT
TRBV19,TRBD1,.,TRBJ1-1,CASTAGQGPPEAFF,TGTGCCAGTACCGCAGGACAGGGGCCACCTGAAGCTTTCTTT
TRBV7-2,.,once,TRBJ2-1,CASSLSGLNEQFF,TGTGCCAGCAGCTTGTCAGGGTTAAATGAGCAGTTCTTC
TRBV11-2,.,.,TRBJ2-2,CASVFGQSNTGELFF,TGTGCCAGCGTCTTTGGACAGTCTAACACCGGGGAGCTGTTTTTT
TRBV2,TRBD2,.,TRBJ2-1,CASSGLAGGTEQFF,TGTGCCAGCAGTGGACTAGCGGGAGGGACTGAGCAGTTCTTC
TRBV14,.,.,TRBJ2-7,CASSQWQGVSYEQYF,TGTGCCAGCAGCCAATGGCAGGGTGTTAGCTACGAGCAGTACTTC